The entry that follows covers one T cell receptor (beta chain) sequence. This sample was included in a study of blood T cell repertoires in COVID-19. In the study overall: From the United States, Italy and Spain came samples of acute and convalescent COVID-19. T cells, B-cell-depleted T cells, or PBMCs supplied cDNA or gDNA.

Original handling: Reference gene primer amplification yielded estimated nucleated cell counts. Sequencing used immunoSEQ multiplex PCR; TCRdb keeps in-frame clones, though not all of them. V and J calls and clone size are as listed in that table; D and trimming were resolved from the DNA. The sample includes approximately 340,000 clones, about 86% seen only once; the top ten take about 3%. With 5 bases clipped from V and 8 bases from J, the junction kept 7 bases outside the gene matches. Germline V gene data show CDR1 as MNHNY and CDR2 as SVGAGI (reference sequence). The CDR3 loop spans 14 amino acids.

The specimen sequenced was peripheral blood. The source of this sequence is a man aged 25 to 40 with active or convalescent COVID-19. The chain uses TRBV6-6 and TRBJ1-4; 8 bases agree with TRBD1. The CDR3 DNA reads TGTGCCAGCAGTACGACAGGGGTGAGGGAAAAACTGTTTTTT. This gives the protein CASSTTGVREKLFF.